A single sample is the source of the 22 T cell receptor beta chains below, sequenced in a study of shared clonotypes between healthy human individuals. Sequenced by immunoSEQ multiplex PCR; TCRdb stores in-frame clones only, minus some. The table has hundreds of thousands of clones, 60% to 80% seen once. Material for sequencing was PBMCs. These receptors all come from a woman aged 40 to 50 in good health. Some clones in this sample may be carry-over from other donors' samples.

The gene calls are TRBV4-2 and TRBJ2-1, with TRBD1 as a possible D gene (5 bases). The CDR3 sequence is 15 residues long. V gave up 0 bases and J gave up 3 bases, with 9 bases separating them. Per the germline V gene, CDR1 is LGHNA and CDR2 is YNFKEQ. CDR3 DNA sequence: TGTGCCAGCAGCCAAGATCAGGGCAGCTACAATGAGCAGTTCTTC. It yields the protein CASSQDQGSYNEQFF.

This clone was seen at least ten times. The same CDR3 can be traced to other DNA sequences in this sample. The CDR3 DNA follows: TGCGCCAGCAGCCGACAGGGGGACTATGGCTACACCTTC. Translated, it gives CASSRQGDYGYTF. V gene TRBV10-2 combines with J gene TRBJ1-2; 9 bases map to TRBD1. The CDR3 is 13 amino acids. Germline loops: CDR1 WSHSY, CDR2 SAAADI. After removal of 6 bases from V and 3 bases from J, the junction contained 2 bases not matched to a gene.

V is TRBV2 and J is TRBJ1-5, with 7 bases matching TRBD1. Germline V gene lookup returns CDR1 SNHLY and CDR2 FYNNEI. There are 13 residues in the CDR3. Unmatched junction bases numbered 8, after V lost 8 bases and J lost 7 bases. Here the CDR3 DNA reads TGTGCCAGCTCATGGACAGGTCAACAGCCCCAGCATTTT. This encodes CASSWTGQQPQHF.

The V call is TRBV28, the J call TRBJ2-7, with 11 nucleotides matching TRBD2. The CDR3 loop spans 14 amino acids. Trimming at V came to 7 bases and at J to 3 bases, leaving 5 bases not matched to a gene. CDR1 is MDHEN and CDR2 is SYDVKM in the germline V gene. CDR3 residues: CASTSTSGIYEQYF. The CDR3 DNA follows: TGTGCCAGCACCTCGACTAGCGGGATCTACGAGCAGTACTTC.

This sequence joins TRBV28 and TRBJ1-1, with D possibly TRBD1 on 5 matching bases. The V gene lost 5 bases and the J gene lost 1 base, with 23 bases spanning the gap. This CDR3 has 18 amino acids. The germline gives CDR1 MDHEN, CDR2 SYDVKM. CDR3 protein: CASSLAGQLIGPNTEAFF. The CDR3 DNA reads TGTGCCAGCAGTCTCGCAGGACAACTAATTGGGCCGAACACTGAAGCTTTCTTT.

This rearrangement joins TRBV7-2 to TRBJ2-6; D is unclear. V was pared by 5 bases and J by 0 bases, with 5 bases between. The V gene's germline CDR1 is SGHTA and CDR2 FQGNSA. The CDR3 is 14 amino acids. The CDR3, as DNA: TGTGCCAGCAGCATGGACTCTGGGGCCAACGTCCTGACTTTC. It translates to CASSMDSGANVLTF.

As regards this clone: Additional DNA sequences in this sample encode the identical CDR3. The chain is built from TRBV30 and TRBJ1-1; 10 positions match TRBD1. This CDR3 is 13 amino acids long. The V and J ends lost 2 bases and 5 bases, in that order; junction bases with no gene match: 2. The germline V gene has CDR1 GTSNPN and CDR2 SVGIG (reference sequence). The DNA for the CDR3 is TGTGCCTGGAGTCGGGACAGGGGAACTGAAGCTTTCTTT. Translation gives CAWSRDRGTEAFF. Variable domain in full (rest from reference TRBV30 and TRBJ1-1): SQTIHQWPATLVQPVGSPLSLECTVEGTSNPNLYWYRQAAGRGLQLLFYSVGIGQISSEVPQNLSASRPQDRQFILSSKKLLLSDSGFYLCAWSRDRGTEAFFGQGTRLTVV.

This chain connects TRBV11-2 to TRBJ2-1; the match to TRBD2 covers 11 bases. The length of the CDR3 is 15 residues. V dropped 5 bases and J dropped 7; count of bases not matched to a gene: 7. Germline lookup yields CDR1 SGHAT and CDR2 FQNNGV. CDR3 loop: CASSQRLAGTNEQFF. The CDR3, as DNA: TGTGCCAGCAGCCAAAGACTAGCGGGAACGAATGAGCAGTTCTTC.

The genes are TRBV2 and TRBJ2-2; 7 bases match TRBD2. The V gene's germline CDR1 is SNHLY and CDR2 FYNNEI. V was pared by 8 bases and J by 4 bases, with 10 bases of the junction left unmatched. The CDR3 consists of 15 residues. The CDR3 bases are TGTGCCAGCGGCAGGCGGGAGCTATCCACCGGGGAGCTGTTTTTT. Protein: CASGRRELSTGELFF. Filled out from reference TRBV2 and TRBJ2-2, the complete variable domain reads EPEVTQTPSHQVTQMGQEVILRCVPISNHLYFYWYRQILGQKVEFLVSFYNNEISEKSEIFDDQFSVERPDGSNFTLKIRSTKLEDSAMYFCASGRRELSTGELFFGEGSRLTVL.

This chain connects TRBV10-3 to TRBJ2-7, with a tentative D call TRBD2 (6 bases). This CDR3 has 13 amino acids. Trimming pared 10 bases from V and 3 bases from J, leaving 16 bases between. The germline CDR1 and CDR2 sequences are ENHRY and SYGVKD. Here the CDR3 reads CASSLVGGYEQYF. In nucleotides, the CDR3 is TGTGCCAGCAGCCTTGTGGGGGGCTACGAGCAGTACTTC.

J is TRBJ1-5 and V is TRBV15, with D unresolved. CDR3 length equals 15 residues. Germline CDR1 LNHNV, CDR2 YYDKDF (reference sequence). V gave up 1 base and J gave up 2 bases, with 9 bases separating them. The CDR3, as DNA: TGTGCCACCAGCAGAGTGGCACTGGGCAATCAGCCCCAGCATTTT. It yields the protein CATSRVALGNQPQHF. The full variable domain, rest sourced from reference TRBV15 and TRBJ1-5, is DAMVIQNPRYQVTQFGKPVTLSCSQTLNHNVMYWYQQKSSQAPKLLFHYYDKDFNNEADTPDNFQSRRPNTSFCFLDIRSPGLGDTAMYLCATSRVALGNQPQHFGDGTRLSIL.

J is TRBJ1-2 and V is TRBV7-9, with 7 positions matching TRBD1. This CDR3 region has 14 residues. V lost 6 bases, J lost 2 bases, and 6 bases stayed unmatched. Germline-derived CDR1 and CDR2 are SEHNR and FQNEAQ (reference sequence). DNA of the CDR3: TGTGCCAGCAGGGCTAAGGGGGCCAACTATGGCTACACCTTC. Its protein is CASRAKGANYGYTF.

This clone showed up just once. This chain connects TRBV14 to TRBJ2-7; TRBD2 agrees at 9 bases. The germline gives CDR1 SGHDN, CDR2 FVKESK. This CDR3 is built from 18 residues. Germline trimming cut 6 bases from V and 2 bases from J; bases unmatched to any gene: 17. This chain's CDR3 is CASSSGFPGTSSAYEQYF. CDR3 in DNA: TGTGCCAGCAGTTCAGGGTTCCCCGGGACTAGCTCTGCCTACGAGCAGTACTTC.

To note about this clone: A clone one base away is much larger, so this may be a read error. This chain connects TRBV6-5 to TRBJ2-5; the match to TRBD2 covers 10 bases. This CDR3 is 14 amino acids long. Germline V gene sequence: CDR1 MNHEY, CDR2 SVGAGI. V dropped 8 bases and J dropped 4; count of bases not matched to a gene: 7. CDR3 in amino acids: CASGAGGVRETQYF. The CDR3 bases are TGTGCCAGCGGAGCGGGAGGGGTGCGAGAGACCCAGTACTTC.

The V and J genes are TRBV7-2 and TRBJ2-7; D not certain. In germline, CDR1 is SGHTA, CDR2 FQGNSA. Trimming took off 4 bases at V and 5 bases at J, with 21 bases between the two ends. This CDR3 is built from 16 residues. The CDR3 nucleotides are TGTGCCAGCAGCTCACTGGACGGCTTTTCATTTGACGAGCAGTACTTC. It is translated as CASSSLDGFSFDEQYF.

The J gene is TRBJ2-5, the V gene TRBV14, with 9 bases aligning to TRBD1. This CDR3 comprises 14 residues. Germline V lookup: CDR1 SGHDN, CDR2 FVKESK. V shed 4 bases and J 11 bases; nucleotides not matched to a gene: 11. The CDR3 is CASSPGTGRWEQYF. CDR3 nucleotide sequence: TGTGCCAGCAGCCCCGGGACAGGGAGATGGGAGCAGTACTTC.

This clone was counted once. This CDR3 is CASSLSFRGFYGYTF. The CDR3 coding sequence is TGTGCCAGCAGTTTGTCTTTCCGGGGCTTTTATGGCTACACCTTC. J is TRBJ1-2 and V is TRBV28, with a weak D call TRBD1 (5 bases). The CDR3 length is 15 residues. Trimming left V 3 bases short and J 5 bases short, with 16 bases between. Germline loops: CDR1 MDHEN, CDR2 SYDVKM.

V gene TRBV2 combines with J gene TRBJ2-7; maybe TRBD2 (5 bases). V was shortened by 4 bases and J by 6 bases, with 16 bases between the two germline ends. The CDR3 has 14 amino acids. The germline V gene has CDR1 SNHLY and CDR2 FYNNEI. The CDR3 loop is CASSGEGAGFEQYF. The DNA for the CDR3 is TGTGCCAGCAGTGGCGAGGGCGCAGGATTCGAGCAGTACTTC.

Regarding this clone: A much larger clone sits a single nucleotide away, making a read error possible. J is TRBJ1-2 and V is TRBV19; the D is unclear. Germline assignment: CDR1 LNHDA and CDR2 SQIVND (reference sequence). The CDR3 contains 15 residues. As DNA, the CDR3 is TGTGCCAGTAGTATAGTGGCTAGACAAGGCTATGGCCACACCTTC. Protein product: CASSIVARQGYGHTF. Variable domain in full (rest from reference TRBV19 and TRBJ1-2): DGGITQSPKYLFRKEGQNVTLSCEQNLNHDAMYWYRQDPGQGLRLIYYSQIVNDFQKGDIAEGYSVSREKKESFPLTVTSAQKNPTAFYLCASSIVARQGYGHTFGSGTRLTVV.

This clone was observed at least ten times. J is TRBJ2-7 and V is TRBV5-1; D might be TRBD1 (5 bases). Trimming removed 0 bases at V and 0 bases at J, with 13 bases between. The germline V gene has CDR1 SGHRS and CDR2 YFSETQ. The length of the CDR3 is 16 residues. The CDR3 loop is CASSLEGVPPSYEQYF. DNA of the CDR3: TGCGCCAGCAGCTTGGAAGGGGTCCCACCCTCCTACGAGCAGTACTTC.

The sample holds a few counts of this clone. The gene calls are TRBV11-2 and TRBJ1-4; maybe TRBD1 (5 bases). This CDR3 has 15 amino acids. With 5 bases removed from V and 5 bases from J, the gap between germline ends came to 15 bases. CDR1 is SGHAT, CDR2 FQNNGV, per germline. The DNA for the CDR3 is TGTGCCAGCAGCCCAGCTGACAGCGAAAATGAAAAACTGTTTTTT. This translates into CASSPADSENEKLFF.

Remarks on this clone: It is likely a read error: a sequence one base away is far more abundant. This same CDR3 is encoded by further DNA sequences in the sample. This chain uses TRBV4-2 with TRBJ1-5; D possibly corresponds to TRBD1 (5 bases). V lost 1 base and J lost 13, with 14 bases in between. This CDR3 spans 13 amino acids. The V gene's germline CDR1 is LGHNA and CDR2 YNFKEQ. The CDR3 region is CASSQVKGRPQHF. CDR3 sequence (DNA): TGTGCCAGCAGCCAAGTAAAGGGGCGACCACAGCATTTT.